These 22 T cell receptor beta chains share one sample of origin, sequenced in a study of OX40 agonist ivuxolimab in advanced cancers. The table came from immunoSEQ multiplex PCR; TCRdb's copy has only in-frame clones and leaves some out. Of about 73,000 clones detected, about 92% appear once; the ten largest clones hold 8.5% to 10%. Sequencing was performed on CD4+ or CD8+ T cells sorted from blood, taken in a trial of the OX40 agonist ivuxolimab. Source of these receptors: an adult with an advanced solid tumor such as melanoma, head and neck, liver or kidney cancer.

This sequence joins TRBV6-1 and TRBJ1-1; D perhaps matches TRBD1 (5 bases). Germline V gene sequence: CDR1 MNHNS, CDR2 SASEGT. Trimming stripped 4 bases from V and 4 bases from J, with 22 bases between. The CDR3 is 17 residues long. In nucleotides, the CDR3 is TGTGCCAGCAGTGGGCTCTGGGGCATAGGGAGCGGCACTGAAGCTTTCTTT. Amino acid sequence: CASSGLWGIGSGTEAFF.

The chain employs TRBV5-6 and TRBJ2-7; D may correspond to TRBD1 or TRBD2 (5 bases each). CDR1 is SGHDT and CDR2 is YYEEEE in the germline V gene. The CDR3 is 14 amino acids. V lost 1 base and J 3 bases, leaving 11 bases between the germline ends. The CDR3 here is CASSLIGTGYEQYF. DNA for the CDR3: TGTGCCAGCAGCTTGATAGGGACGGGCTACGAGCAGTACTTC.

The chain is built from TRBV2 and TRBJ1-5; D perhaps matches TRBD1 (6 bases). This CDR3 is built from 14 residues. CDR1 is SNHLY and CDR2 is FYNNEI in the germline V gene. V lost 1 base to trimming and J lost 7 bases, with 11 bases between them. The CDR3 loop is CASSEVGAGQPQHF. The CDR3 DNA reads TGTGCCAGCAGTGAAGTGGGGGCAGGGCAGCCCCAGCATTTT. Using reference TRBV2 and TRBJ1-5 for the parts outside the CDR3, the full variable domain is EPEVTQTPSHQVTQMGQEVILRCVPISNHLYFYWYRQILGQKVEFLVSFYNNEISEKSEIFDDQFSVERPDGSNFTLKIRSTKLEDSAMYFCASSEVGAGQPQHFGDGTRLSIL.

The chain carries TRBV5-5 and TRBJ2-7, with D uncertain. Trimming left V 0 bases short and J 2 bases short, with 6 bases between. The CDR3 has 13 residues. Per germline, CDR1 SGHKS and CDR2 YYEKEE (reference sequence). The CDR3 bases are TGTGCCAGCAGCTTGGCTGCAACCTACGAGCAGTACTTC. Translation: CASSLAATYEQYF.

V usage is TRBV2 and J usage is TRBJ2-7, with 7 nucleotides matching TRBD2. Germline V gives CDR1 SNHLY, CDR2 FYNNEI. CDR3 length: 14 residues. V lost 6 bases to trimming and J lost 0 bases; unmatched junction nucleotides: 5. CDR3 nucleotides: TGTGCCAGCAGCCCCGGGACTACCTCCTACGAGCAGTACTTC. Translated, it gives CASSPGTTSYEQYF.

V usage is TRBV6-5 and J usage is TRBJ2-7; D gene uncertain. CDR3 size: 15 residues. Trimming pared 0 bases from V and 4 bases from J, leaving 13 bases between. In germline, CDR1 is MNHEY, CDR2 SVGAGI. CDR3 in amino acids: CASSYSYPSDYEQYF. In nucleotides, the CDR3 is TGTGCCAGCAGTTACTCGTATCCCTCCGATTACGAGCAGTACTTC.

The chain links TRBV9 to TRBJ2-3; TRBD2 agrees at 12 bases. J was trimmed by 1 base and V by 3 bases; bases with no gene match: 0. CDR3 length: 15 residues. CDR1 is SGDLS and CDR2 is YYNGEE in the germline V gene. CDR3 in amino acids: CASSASGGGTDTQYF. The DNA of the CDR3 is TGTGCCAGCAGCGCTAGCGGGGGGGGCACAGATACGCAGTATTTT.

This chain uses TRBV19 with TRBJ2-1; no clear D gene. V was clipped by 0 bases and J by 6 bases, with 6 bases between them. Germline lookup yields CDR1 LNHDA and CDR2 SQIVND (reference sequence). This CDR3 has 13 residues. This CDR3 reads CASSIEGFNEQFF. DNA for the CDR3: TGTGCCAGTAGTATAGAGGGTTTCAATGAGCAGTTCTTC.

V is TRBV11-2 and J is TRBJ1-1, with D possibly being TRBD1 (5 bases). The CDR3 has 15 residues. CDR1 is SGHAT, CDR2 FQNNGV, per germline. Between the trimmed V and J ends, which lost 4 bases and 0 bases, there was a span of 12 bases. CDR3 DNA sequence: TGTGCCAGCAGCTCCCTTTGGGGGTTGAACACTGAAGCTTTCTTT. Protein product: CASSSLWGLNTEAFF.

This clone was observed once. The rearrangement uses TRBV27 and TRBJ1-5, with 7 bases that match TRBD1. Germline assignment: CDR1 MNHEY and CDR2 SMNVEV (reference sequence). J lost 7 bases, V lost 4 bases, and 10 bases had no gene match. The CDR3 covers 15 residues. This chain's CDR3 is CASSYLGQVDQPQHF. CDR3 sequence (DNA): TGTGCCAGCAGTTACCTAGGACAGGTGGACCAGCCCCAGCATTTT.

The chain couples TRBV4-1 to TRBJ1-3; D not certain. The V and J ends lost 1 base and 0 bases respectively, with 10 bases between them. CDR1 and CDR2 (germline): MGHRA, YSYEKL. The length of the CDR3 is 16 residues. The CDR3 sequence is CASSQVDAASGNTIYF. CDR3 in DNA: TGCGCCAGCAGCCAAGTCGACGCAGCCTCTGGAAACACCATATATTTT.

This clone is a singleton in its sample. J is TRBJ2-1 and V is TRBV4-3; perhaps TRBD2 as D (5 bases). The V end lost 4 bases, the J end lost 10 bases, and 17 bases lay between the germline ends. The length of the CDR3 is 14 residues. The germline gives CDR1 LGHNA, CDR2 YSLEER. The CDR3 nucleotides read TGCGCCAGCAGCCTATCTAGCCTCCTAGGGGAGCAGTTCTTC. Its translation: CASSLSSLLGEQFF.

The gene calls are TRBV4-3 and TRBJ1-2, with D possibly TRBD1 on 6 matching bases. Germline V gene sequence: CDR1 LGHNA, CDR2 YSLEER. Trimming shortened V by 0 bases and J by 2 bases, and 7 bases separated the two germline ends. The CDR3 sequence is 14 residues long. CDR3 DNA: TGCGCCAGCAGCCAAGAGGGGGCGAACTATGGCTACACCTTC. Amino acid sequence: CASSQEGANYGYTF.

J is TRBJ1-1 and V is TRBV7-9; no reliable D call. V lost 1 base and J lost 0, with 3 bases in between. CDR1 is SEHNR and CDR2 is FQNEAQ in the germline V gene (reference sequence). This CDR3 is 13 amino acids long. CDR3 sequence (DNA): TGTGCCAGCAGCTTAGAGCTGAACACTGAAGCTTTCTTT. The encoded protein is CASSLELNTEAFF.

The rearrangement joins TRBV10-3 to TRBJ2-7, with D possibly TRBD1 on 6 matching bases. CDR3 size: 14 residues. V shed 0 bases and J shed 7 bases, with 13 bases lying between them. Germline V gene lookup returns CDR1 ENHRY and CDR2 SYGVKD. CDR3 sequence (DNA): TGTGCCATCAGTGAGTCGAGGGGGTTACGGGAGCAGTACTTC. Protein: CAISESRGLREQYF.

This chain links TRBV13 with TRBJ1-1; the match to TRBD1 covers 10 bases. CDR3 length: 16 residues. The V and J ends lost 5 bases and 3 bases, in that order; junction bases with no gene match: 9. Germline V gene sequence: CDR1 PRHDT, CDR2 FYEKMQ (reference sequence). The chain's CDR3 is CASSPRQGAWDTEAFF. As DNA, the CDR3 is TGTGCCAGCAGCCCCCGACAGGGGGCTTGGGACACTGAAGCTTTCTTT.

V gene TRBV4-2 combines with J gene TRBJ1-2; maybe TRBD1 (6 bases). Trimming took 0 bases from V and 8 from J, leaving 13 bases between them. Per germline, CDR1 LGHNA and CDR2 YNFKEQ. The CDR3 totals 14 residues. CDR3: CASSQDWGAGGYTF. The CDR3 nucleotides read TGTGCCAGCAGCCAAGATTGGGGGGCAGGGGGCTACACCTTC.

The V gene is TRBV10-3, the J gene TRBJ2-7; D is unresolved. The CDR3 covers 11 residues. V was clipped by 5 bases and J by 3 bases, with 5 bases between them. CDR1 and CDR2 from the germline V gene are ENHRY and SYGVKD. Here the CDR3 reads CAISPLYEQYF. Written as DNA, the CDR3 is TGTGCCATCAGTCCCCTCTACGAGCAGTACTTC.

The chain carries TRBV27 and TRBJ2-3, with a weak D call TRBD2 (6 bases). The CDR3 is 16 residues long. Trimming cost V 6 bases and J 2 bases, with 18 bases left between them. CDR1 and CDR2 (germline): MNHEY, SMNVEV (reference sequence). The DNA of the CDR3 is TGTGCCAGCAGGAGTCGTAGGGACTTCCTCACAGATACGCAGTATTTT. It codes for CASRSRRDFLTDTQYF.

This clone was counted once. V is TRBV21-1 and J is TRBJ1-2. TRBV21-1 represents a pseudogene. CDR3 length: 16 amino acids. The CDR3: CASSKVGDTGPYGYTF. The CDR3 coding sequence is TGTGCCAGCAGCAAAGTTGGAGACACTGGTCCCTATGGCTACACCTTC.

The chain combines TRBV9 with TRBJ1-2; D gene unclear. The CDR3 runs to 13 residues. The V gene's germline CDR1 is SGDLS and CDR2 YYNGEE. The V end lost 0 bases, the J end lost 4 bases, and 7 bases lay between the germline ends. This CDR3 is CASSVDNAYGYTF. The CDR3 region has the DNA TGTGCCAGCAGCGTAGACAACGCCTATGGCTACACCTTC. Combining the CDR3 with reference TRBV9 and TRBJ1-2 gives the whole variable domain DSGVTQTPKHLITATGQRVTLRCSPRSGDLSVYWYQQSLDQGLQFLIQYYNGEERAKGNILERFSAQQFPDLHSELNLSSLELGDSALYFCASSVDNAYGYTFGSGTRLTVV.

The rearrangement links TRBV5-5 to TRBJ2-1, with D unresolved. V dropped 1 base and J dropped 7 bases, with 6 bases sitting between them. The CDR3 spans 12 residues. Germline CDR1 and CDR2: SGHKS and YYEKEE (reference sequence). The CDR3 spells CASSLIGNEQFF. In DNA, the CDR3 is TGTGCCAGCAGCTTGATCGGGAATGAGCAGTTCTTC.